This T cell receptor beta chain emerged from a study of cytomegalovirus exposure and HLA in healthy donors. The PCR employed 60 Vbeta primers together with 13 Jbeta primers. The data were produced by immunoSEQ multiplex PCR, yet TCRdb's version contains in-frame clones alone and is incomplete. Here the sample spans some 110,000 clones, less than 80% being singletons. The V segment lost 7 bases and the J segment 4 bases; nucleotides outside the gene matches: 3. CDR3 size: 14 residues. Germline V gives CDR1 MNHNS, CDR2 SASEGT. The origin of this receptor is a man aged 25-45 years in good health and CMV-seronegative. This chain connects TRBV6-1 to TRBJ2-1; 11 bases align to TRBD2. What was sequenced was PBMCs. As DNA, the CDR3 is TGTGCCAGCACCCTAGCGGGGGGATACAATGAGCAGTTCTTC. This translates into CASTLAGGYNEQFF.